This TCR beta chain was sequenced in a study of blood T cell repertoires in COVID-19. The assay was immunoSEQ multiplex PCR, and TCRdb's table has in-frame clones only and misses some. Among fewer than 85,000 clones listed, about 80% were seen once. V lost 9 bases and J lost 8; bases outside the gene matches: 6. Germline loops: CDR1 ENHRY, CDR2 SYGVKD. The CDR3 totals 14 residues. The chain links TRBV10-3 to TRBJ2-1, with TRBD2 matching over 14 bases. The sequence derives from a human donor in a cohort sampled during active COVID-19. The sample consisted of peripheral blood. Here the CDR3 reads CAMTSGGASDEQFF. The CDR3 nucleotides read TGTGCCATGACTAGCGGGGGGGCTAGCGATGAGCAGTTCTTC.